These 15 T cell receptor beta chains came from one sample sequenced in a study of shared clonotypes between healthy human individuals. Sequencing used immunoSEQ multiplex PCR; TCRdb keeps in-frame clones, though not all of them. The sample comprises approximately 2.5 million clones, 93% of which are singletons, and roughly 0.36% rests with the top ten. Sequenced: naive CD4+ T cells from PBMCs. Sample subset: CD45RA+ positively selected. The receptors shown here come from a man aged 18 to 30 in good health. Some clones in this sample may be carry-over from other donors' samples.

The V and J genes are TRBV6-1 and TRBJ1-5; the match to TRBD1 covers 10 bases. V was clipped by 5 bases and J by 7 bases; unmatched bases: 5. This CDR3 has 14 amino acids. The germline V gene has CDR1 MNHNS and CDR2 SASEGT. In DNA form, the CDR3 reads TGTGCCAGCAGTCTTGGGACAGGGGAACAGCCCCAGCATTTT. Its protein product is CASSLGTGEQPQHF.

The gene calls are TRBV29-1 and TRBJ1-3, with D perhaps TRBD1 (5 bases). Germline loops: CDR1 SQVTM, CDR2 ANQGSEA. CDR3 length: 14 residues. Between the trimmed V and J ends, which lost 5 bases and 0 bases, there was a span of 11 bases. CDR3 residues: CSVLTGHSGNTIYF. CDR3 coding DNA: TGCAGCGTTCTAACAGGCCACTCTGGAAACACCATATATTTT.

This clone was seen only once. The chain has TRBV13 and TRBJ1-4, with D possibly being TRBD1 (6 bases). The CDR3 is made up of 14 amino acids. Germline-derived CDR1 and CDR2 are PRHDT and FYEKMQ (reference sequence). Trimming cost V 5 bases and J 7 bases, with 14 bases left between them. Written as DNA, the CDR3 is TGTGCCAGCAGCGACCGACCCAGGGGTGAAAAACTGTTTTTT. As protein: CASSDRPRGEKLFF. The entire variable domain, with the rest obtained from reference TRBV13 and TRBJ1-4, is as follows: AAGVIQSPRHLIKEKRETATLKCYPIPRHDTVYWYQQGPGQDPQFLISFYEKMQSDKGSIPDRFSAQQFSDYHSELNMSSLELGDSALYFCASSDRPRGEKLFFGSGTQLSVL.

This chain connects TRBV7-2 to TRBJ2-1; D perhaps matches TRBD1 (6 bases). The CDR3 extends over 14 amino acids. Germline V gives CDR1 SGHTA, CDR2 FQGNSA. Trimming removed 6 bases at V and 5 bases at J, with 14 bases between. In DNA, the CDR3 is TGTGCCAGCAGTCCTGGGGGCTCAGACAATGAGCAGTTCTTC. Translating gives CASSPGGSDNEQFF. Complete variable domain (other parts from reference TRBV7-2 and TRBJ2-1): GAGVSQSPSNKVTEKGKDVELRCDPISGHTALYWYRQSLGQGLEFLIYFQGNSAPDKSGLPSDRFSAERTGGSVSTLTIQRTQQEDSAVYLCASSPGGSDNEQFFGPGTRLTVL.

Only one count was recorded for this clone. The CDR3 here is CASSRGTSGSNFNEQFF. Written as DNA, the CDR3 is TGTGCCAGCAGTCGAGGGACTAGCGGGAGTAATTTCAATGAGCAGTTCTTC. The chain employs TRBV28 and TRBJ2-1; TRBD2 matches 14 bases. Trimming took 5 bases from V and 6 from J; bases not matched to a gene: 9. The V gene's germline CDR1 is MDHEN and CDR2 SYDVKM. This CDR3 contains 17 residues.

This clone appeared once. The gene calls are TRBV4-1 and TRBJ1-2; no definite D call. The CDR3 is made up of 13 amino acids. V was pared by 3 bases and J by 1 base, with 6 bases between. Germline V lookup: CDR1 MGHRA, CDR2 YSYEKL. The CDR3 nucleotides read TGCGCCAGCAGCCATGCGGTTAACTATGGCTACACCTTC. This codes for CASSHAVNYGYTF.

J is TRBJ2-5 and V is TRBV5-5, with 8 bases aligning to TRBD1. The CDR3 is 16 amino acids. Germline V lookup: CDR1 SGHKS, CDR2 YYEKEE (reference sequence). V was pared by 2 bases and J by 1 base, with 7 bases of the junction left unmatched. The chain's CDR3 is CASSLRQGPRQETQYF. In DNA, the CDR3 is TGTGCCAGCAGCTTAAGACAGGGGCCCCGCCAAGAGACCCAGTACTTC.

The V call is TRBV27, the J call TRBJ2-2; D gene unclear. There are 13 residues in the CDR3. Between the trimmed V and J ends, which lost 1 base and 6 bases, there was a span of 6 bases. CDR1 and CDR2 (germline): MNHEY, SMNVEV (reference sequence). The CDR3, as DNA: TGTGCCAGCAGTTTATTATGGTCCGGGGAGCTGTTTTTT. Translating gives CASSLLWSGELFF.

This clone was observed once. The genes are TRBV28 and TRBJ2-2, with 13 bases lining up with TRBD2. J was trimmed by 5 bases and V by 6 bases; bases with no gene match: 21. CDR1 is MDHEN and CDR2 is SYDVKM in the germline V gene. CDR3 length: 21 amino acids. CDR3 DNA sequence: TGTGCCAGCAGCCTCTTTTGGCCTTACCGGACTAGCGGGAGAAGGACCGGGGAGCTGTTTTTT. Translating gives CASSLFWPYRTSGRRTGELFF.

V gene TRBV5-1 combines with J gene TRBJ2-3; 7 bases are shared with TRBD2. The CDR3 is 14 amino acids. V was pared by 4 bases and J by 2 bases, with 4 bases of the junction left unmatched. The germline V gene has CDR1 SGHRS and CDR2 YFSETQ. CDR3 loop: CASSRDYLTDTQYF. CDR3 DNA: TGCGCCAGCAGCCGGGACTACCTCACAGATACGCAGTATTTT.

With respect to this clone: Within the sample, other DNA sequences also encode this same CDR3. This chain links TRBV11-2 with TRBJ2-3, with D unresolved. Germline CDR1 SGHAT, CDR2 FQNNGV. Trimming took off 1 base at V and 1 base at J, with 6 bases between the two ends. This CDR3 comprises 14 residues. The CDR3 is CASSLAGGTDTQYF. CDR3 DNA: TGTGCCAGCAGCTTAGCTGGGGGCACAGATACGCAGTATTTT.

V gene TRBV2 combines with J gene TRBJ2-5; no clear D. V gave up 0 bases and J gave up 0 bases, with 11 bases separating them. The CDR3 is 16 amino acids. Per the germline V gene, CDR1 is SNHLY and CDR2 is FYNNEI. The CDR3 loop reads CASSEARSTYQETQYF. The CDR3 DNA reads as TGTGCCAGCAGTGAAGCCAGGAGCACTTACCAAGAGACCCAGTACTTC.

The rearrangement links TRBV6-1 to TRBJ2-7, with unresolved D. CDR1 MNHNS and CDR2 SASEGT come from the germline V gene. There are 15 residues in the CDR3. Trimming removed 3 bases at V and 2 bases at J, with 14 bases between. CDR3 bases: TGTGCCAGCAGTGATAGTCGGGTATTCCCCTACGAGCAGTACTTC. It yields the protein CASSDSRVFPYEQYF.

The chain recombines TRBV13 with TRBJ2-3, with TRBD2 identical over 8 bases. Germline CDR1 PRHDT, CDR2 FYEKMQ (reference sequence). Losses at the gene ends were 5 bases for V and 9 bases for J; bases not matched to a gene: 16. The CDR3 has 16 residues. The CDR3: CASSSETSEPRSTQYF. The CDR3 DNA reads as TGTGCCAGCAGCAGTGAGACTAGCGAGCCGCGGTCGACGCAGTATTTT.

The chain combines TRBV10-3 with TRBJ2-5; D not resolved. This CDR3 spans 15 amino acids. Trimming took 4 bases from V and 0 from J, leaving 12 bases between them. CDR1 and CDR2 from the germline V gene are ENHRY and SYGVKD. In nucleotides, the CDR3 is TGTGCCATCAGTGCGTCGGGCCAGGACCAAGAGACCCAGTACTTC. The encoded protein is CAISASGQDQETQYF.